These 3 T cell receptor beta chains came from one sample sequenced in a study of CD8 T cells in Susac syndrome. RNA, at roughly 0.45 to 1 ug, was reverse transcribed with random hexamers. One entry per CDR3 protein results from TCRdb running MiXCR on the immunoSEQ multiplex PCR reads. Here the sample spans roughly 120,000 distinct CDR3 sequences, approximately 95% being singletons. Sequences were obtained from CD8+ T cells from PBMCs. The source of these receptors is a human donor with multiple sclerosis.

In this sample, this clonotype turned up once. In DNA, the CDR3 is TGTGCCAGCAGTTTATGGGTAGGGTTTGATGAGCAGTTCTTC. Residues: CASSLWVGFDEQFF. This rearrangement joins TRBV27 to TRBJ2-1; no definite D call. Germline CDR1 and CDR2: MNHEY and SMNVEV (reference sequence). Between the trimmed V and J ends, which lost 1 base and 8 bases, there was a span of 12 bases. CDR3 size: 14 residues.

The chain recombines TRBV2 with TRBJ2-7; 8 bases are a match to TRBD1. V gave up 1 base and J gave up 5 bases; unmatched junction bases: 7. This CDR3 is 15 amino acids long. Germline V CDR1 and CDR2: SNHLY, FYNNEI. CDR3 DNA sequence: TGTGCCAGCAGTGAAGGACAGGGGAGAGGAGACGAGCAGTACTTC. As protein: CASSEGQGRGDEQYF.

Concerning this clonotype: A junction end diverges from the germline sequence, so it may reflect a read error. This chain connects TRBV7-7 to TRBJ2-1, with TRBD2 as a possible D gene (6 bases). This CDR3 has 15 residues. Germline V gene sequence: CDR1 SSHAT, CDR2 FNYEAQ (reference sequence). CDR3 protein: CASSVGTSIGNEQFF. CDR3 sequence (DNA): TGTGCTAGCAGCGTCGGAACTAGCATTGGGAATGAGCAGTTCTTC.